Listed below are T cell receptor beta chains from one sample, sequenced in a study of graft-versus-host responses after intestinal transplantation. This table comes from immunoSEQ multiplex PCR, and its TCRdb copy is limited to in-frame clones, with some not included. This table has under 45,000 clones, just under 90% appearing once. The specimen was PBMCs, collected roughly 270 days after transplant. The receptor source for this set is a human patient who received an intestinal transplant, so some T cells may come from the graft donor. The CDR3 runs from the conserved cysteine through the conserved F or W. The order of the fields is clone size, J gene, V gene, D gene, CDR3 DNA, CDR3 protein. D genes are given only for firm matches. A row's size may be missing; if present it is once, few, many or a size class.

abundance: NA
j_gene: TRBJ2-7
v_gene: TRBV20-1
d_gene: NA
CDR3nt: TGCAGTGCCGCGACAGCTTACGAGCAGTACTTC
CDR3aa: CSAATAYEQYF

abundance: NA
j_gene: TRBJ2-3
v_gene: TRBV10-3
d_gene: TRBD2
CDR3nt: TGTGCCATCAGGGAAAGCGGGGCAACAGGTACGCAGTATTTT
CDR3aa: CAIRESGATGTQYF

abundance: few
j_gene: TRBJ2-5
v_gene: TRBV7-6
d_gene: TRBD2
CDR3nt: TGTGCCAGCAGCCCGAGCGGGGGGGGGTACCAAGAGACCCAGTACTTC
CDR3aa: CASSPSGGGYQETQYF

abundance: NA
j_gene: TRBJ2-7
v_gene: TRBV7-8
d_gene: NA
CDR3nt: TGTGCCAGCAGCTTAGACACGGGACGGACCTACGAGCAGTACTTC
CDR3aa: CASSLDTGRTYEQYF

abundance: NA
j_gene: TRBJ1-5
v_gene: TRBV19
d_gene: NA
CDR3nt: TGTGCCAGCAGCGGTTTTTATAGCAATCAGCCCCAGCATTTT
CDR3aa: CASSGFYSNQPQHF

abundance: NA
j_gene: TRBJ2-1
v_gene: TRBV19
d_gene: NA
CDR3nt: TGTGCCAGTAGTATCGCTGTCTACAATGAGCAGTTCTTC
CDR3aa: CASSIAVYNEQFF

abundance: NA
j_gene: TRBJ2-2
v_gene: TRBV7-9
d_gene: NA
CDR3nt: TGTGCCAGCAGCTTTTGGGGCAGGACAGACACCGGGGAGCTGTTTTTT
CDR3aa: CASSFWGRTDTGELFF

abundance: NA
j_gene: TRBJ2-1
v_gene: TRBV13
d_gene: NA
CDR3nt: TGTGCCAGCACGGTGGGGGCGGGTTCCTACAATGAGCAGTTCTTC
CDR3aa: CASTVGAGSYNEQFF

abundance: NA
j_gene: TRBJ1-2
v_gene: TRBV6-5
d_gene: NA
CDR3nt: TGTGCCAGCAGTTACTCGTCAACAGCCCTTCGCTATGGCTACACCTTC
CDR3aa: CASSYSSTALRYGYTF

abundance: NA
j_gene: TRBJ2-3
v_gene: TRBV27
d_gene: NA
CDR3nt: TGTGCCAGCTCTCAGGGGGGAGTGACAGATACGCAGTATTTT
CDR3aa: CASSQGGVTDTQYF

abundance: few
j_gene: TRBJ2-5
v_gene: TRBV11-2
d_gene: NA
CDR3nt: TGTGCCAGCAGCTCTTTCTCGGTGTCACAAGAGACCCAGTACTTC
CDR3aa: CASSSFSVSQETQYF

abundance: NA
j_gene: TRBJ1-4
v_gene: TRBV7-8
d_gene: NA
CDR3nt: TGTGCCAGCAGCTTAGCGGGGAAACTGTTTTTT
CDR3aa: CASSLAGKLFF

abundance: NA
j_gene: TRBJ1-1
v_gene: TRBV9
d_gene: NA
CDR3nt: TGTGCCAGCAGCGTAGGGGTTGGAGCAGACGAAGCTTTCTTT
CDR3aa: CASSVGVGADEAFF

abundance: NA
j_gene: TRBJ1-6
v_gene: TRBV14
d_gene: NA
CDR3nt: TGTGCCAGCAGCCAAATGGGAGGGGGACGGCCCTACTTT
CDR3aa: CASSQMGGGRPYF

abundance: once
j_gene: TRBJ2-7
v_gene: TRBV27
d_gene: NA
CDR3nt: TGTGCCAGCAGTCATGGGGACCGACCCTACGAGCAGTACTTC
CDR3aa: CASSHGDRPYEQYF

abundance: few
j_gene: TRBJ2-1
v_gene: TRBV5-1
d_gene: NA
CDR3nt: TGCGCCAGCAGCTTGGGTCAGAGCTCCTACAATGAGCAGTTCTTC
CDR3aa: CASSLGQSSYNEQFF

abundance: NA
j_gene: TRBJ1-3
v_gene: TRBV11-3
d_gene: TRBD1
CDR3nt: TGTGCCAGTAGCTTAGAAGCAGGGGGCGCGGGAAACACCATATATTTT
CDR3aa: CASSLEAGGAGNTIYF

abundance: NA
j_gene: TRBJ2-7
v_gene: TRBV27
d_gene: NA
CDR3nt: TGTGCCAGCAGTTTATCCGGACTTTACTACGAGCAGTACTTC
CDR3aa: CASSLSGLYYEQYF

abundance: NA
j_gene: TRBJ1-6
v_gene: TRBV21-1
d_gene: NA
CDR3nt: TGTGCCACCTGGGCGAGAGACCCGCCGAGCTCACCCCTCCACTTT
CDR3aa: CATWARDPPSSPLHF

abundance: few
j_gene: TRBJ1-1
v_gene: TRBV27
d_gene: TRBD1
CDR3nt: TGTGCCAGCAGTAGCGGACAGGGCATCATGAACACTGAAGCTTTCTTT
CDR3aa: CASSSGQGIMNTEAFF

abundance: NA
j_gene: TRBJ2-5
v_gene: TRBV5-1
d_gene: TRBD2
CDR3nt: TGCGCCAGCAGCTTGCCTAGCGGGGGGGCGGAGACCCAGTACTTC
CDR3aa: CASSLPSGGAETQYF

abundance: few
j_gene: TRBJ1-6
v_gene: TRBV6-5
d_gene: NA
CDR3nt: TGTGCCAGCAGTTACTCTCGGACCGCGTTCTCACCCCTCCACTTT
CDR3aa: CASSYSRTAFSPLHF

abundance: NA
j_gene: TRBJ2-7
v_gene: TRBV11-2
d_gene: NA
CDR3nt: TGTGCCAGCAGCCTCCCTATGGAGCAGTACTTC
CDR3aa: CASSLPMEQYF

abundance: once
j_gene: TRBJ2-1
v_gene: TRBV27
d_gene: TRBD2
CDR3nt: TGTGCCAGCAGTTTATCCGGGACTAGCTTTCCGAATGAGCAGTTCTTC
CDR3aa: CASSLSGTSFPNEQFF

abundance: NA
j_gene: TRBJ2-7
v_gene: TRBV6-9
d_gene: TRBD1
CDR3nt: TGTGCCAGCAGTTATGCCGGGACAGGGGACGGGGGGCAGTACTTC
CDR3aa: CASSYAGTGDGGQYF

abundance: NA
j_gene: TRBJ1-2
v_gene: TRBV30
d_gene: TRBD1
CDR3nt: TGTGCCTGGAGTAGGGGACAGGGGGATGGCTACACCTTC
CDR3aa: CAWSRGQGDGYTF

abundance: NA
j_gene: TRBJ2-7
v_gene: TRBV5-1
d_gene: TRBD2
CDR3nt: TGCGCCAGCAGCTTCGGGGGGGTCTACGAGCAGTACTTC
CDR3aa: CASSFGGVYEQYF

abundance: NA
j_gene: TRBJ2-3
v_gene: TRBV6-1
d_gene: TRBD2
CDR3nt: TGTGCCAGCAGCCCTTCTAGCGGGGGCACAGATACGCAGTATTTT
CDR3aa: CASSPSSGGTDTQYF

abundance: NA
j_gene: TRBJ2-7
v_gene: TRBV27
d_gene: NA
CDR3nt: TGTGCCAGCAGTTCCCCCCCCTTCGGACCGTACGAGCAGTACTTC
CDR3aa: CASSSPPFGPYEQYF

abundance: NA
j_gene: TRBJ2-1
v_gene: TRBV11-2
d_gene: NA
CDR3nt: TGTGCCAGCAGCCCCAATAGCCCGGGGGCGGACGAGCAGTTCTTC
CDR3aa: CASSPNSPGADEQFF

abundance: NA
j_gene: TRBJ1-2
v_gene: TRBV6-1
d_gene: NA
CDR3nt: TGTGCCAGCAGTGAAATGACAGATGGCTACACCTTC
CDR3aa: CASSEMTDGYTF

abundance: NA
j_gene: TRBJ2-7
v_gene: TRBV5-4
d_gene: NA
CDR3nt: TGTGCCAGCAGCCTTGGAAGGGGGGTTTCCTCCTACGAGCAGTACTTC
CDR3aa: CASSLGRGVSSYEQYF

abundance: NA
j_gene: TRBJ1-5
v_gene: TRBV27
d_gene: NA
CDR3nt: TGTGCCAGCAGTTTATCCCGGAATCAGCCCCAGCATTTT
CDR3aa: CASSLSRNQPQHF

abundance: once
j_gene: TRBJ1-6
v_gene: TRBV27
d_gene: TRBD1
CDR3nt: TGTGCCAGCAGTTTATCGCAAAGACAGGGAGTATCACCCCTCCACTTT
CDR3aa: CASSLSQRQGVSPLHF

abundance: NA
j_gene: TRBJ2-7
v_gene: TRBV5-4
d_gene: NA
CDR3nt: TGTGCCAGCAGCCGACCGAACTACGAGCAGTACTTC
CDR3aa: CASSRPNYEQYF

abundance: NA
j_gene: TRBJ1-2
v_gene: TRBV2
d_gene: NA
CDR3nt: TGTGCCAGCCTTAGGACAGCTAACTATGGCTACACCTTC
CDR3aa: CASLRTANYGYTF